This T cell receptor beta chain was sequenced for a study of blood T cell repertoires in COVID-19. Germline values: CDR1 SGHRS, CDR2 YFSETQ. Germline trimming cut 1 base from V and 5 bases from J; bases unmatched to any gene: 5. The CDR3 totals 15 residues. Libraries were prepared by immunoSEQ multiplex PCR; TCRdb keeps only in-frame clonotypes and omits some of them. The table includes some 150,000 clones, about 86% detected once. This clone came up once. This clonotype was obtained from a woman aged 55-69 years with acute or convalescent COVID-19. Source material: peripheral blood. This rearrangement joins TRBV5-1 to TRBJ2-3; 9 bases are shared with TRBD2. This CDR3 reads CASSLRTSDIDTQYF. CDR3 nucleotides: TGCGCCAGCAGCTTGAGGACTAGCGATATAGATACGCAGTATTTT.